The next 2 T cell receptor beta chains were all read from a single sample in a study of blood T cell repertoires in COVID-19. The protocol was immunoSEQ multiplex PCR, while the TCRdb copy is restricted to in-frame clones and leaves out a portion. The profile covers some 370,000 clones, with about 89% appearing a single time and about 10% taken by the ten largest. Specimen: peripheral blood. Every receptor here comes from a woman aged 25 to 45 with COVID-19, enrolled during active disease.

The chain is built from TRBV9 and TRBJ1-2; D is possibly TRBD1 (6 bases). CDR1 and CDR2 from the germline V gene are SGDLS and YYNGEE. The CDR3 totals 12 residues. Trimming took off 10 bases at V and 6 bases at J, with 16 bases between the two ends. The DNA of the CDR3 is TGTGCCGGGCGGGGGGCCGGCGATGGCTACACCTTC. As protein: CAGRGAGDGYTF.

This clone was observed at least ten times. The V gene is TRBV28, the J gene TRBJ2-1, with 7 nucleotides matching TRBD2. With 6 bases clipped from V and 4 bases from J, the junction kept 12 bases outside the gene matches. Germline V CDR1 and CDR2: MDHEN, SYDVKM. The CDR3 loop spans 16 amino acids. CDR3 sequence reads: CASSTTARGGYNEQFF. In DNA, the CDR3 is TGTGCCAGCAGCACGACCGCTAGGGGAGGGTACAATGAGCAGTTCTTC. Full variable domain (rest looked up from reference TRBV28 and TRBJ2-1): DVKVTQSSRYLVKRTGEKVFLECVQDMDHENMFWYRQDPGLGLRLIYFSYDVKMKEKGDIPEGYSVSREKKERFSLILESASTNQTSMYLCASSTTARGGYNEQFFGPGTRLTVL.